This is a list of T cell receptor beta chains from one sample in a study of T cells after yellow fever vaccination. TCRdb re-analysed the 5' RACE reads in MiXCR, keeping a single row per CDR3 protein. The sample gives approximately 300,000 distinct CDR3 sequences, around 10% of which show up once; about 3% is in the top ten. The specimen comprised CD4+ T cells sorted from PBMCs, sampled 45 days after the yellow fever booster vaccination. All receptors come from a man younger than 35 who received the YFV17D yellow fever vaccine. Each CDR3 is given with its conserved first and last residue. Fields, in order: clone size, V gene, J gene, D gene, CDR3 DNA, CDR3 protein. A D gene is named only where the DNA matches it firmly. Clone size is not always given. Where it is, it says once, few, many or a class for expanded clones.

-	TRBV7-9	TRBJ1-6	-	TGTGCCAGCAGCTTTGGTAGGGGTATCTCCTATAATTCACCCCTCCACTTT	CASSFGRGISYNSPLHF
many	TRBV29-1	TRBJ2-1	-	TGCAGCGTTGAAGCAGACTTAGCATATGAGCAGTTCTTC	CSVEADLAYEQFF
few	TRBV10-3	TRBJ1-6	-	TGTGCCATCACCCAAGGGCTGAATCATAATTCACCCCTCCACTTT	CAITQGLNHNSPLHF
-	TRBV7-9	TRBJ2-1	TRBD2	TGTGCCAGCAGCTTAAAAGGACTAGCTACAAATGAGCAGTTCTTC	CASSLKGLATNEQFF
-	TRBV28	TRBJ1-2	-	TGTGCCGGGGGCAGGGCGCCTAACTATGGCTACACCTTC	CAGGRAPNYGYTF
few	TRBV5-5	TRBJ1-6	-	TGTGCCAGCAGCGCGGGACGGTCGGATTCACCCCTCCACTTT	CASSAGRSDSPLHF
few	TRBV20-1	TRBJ1-5	-	TGCAGTGTCATCAGGGGCGCGGATCAGCCCCAGCATTTT	CSVIRGADQPQHF
-	TRBV6-2/TRBV6-3	TRBJ2-7	-	TGTGCCAGCAGTTACGGGGGGAACTCCTACGAGCAGTACTTC	CASSYGGNSYEQYF
-	TRBV7-6	TRBJ2-3	-	TGTGCCAGCAGCTTAAGGCCCGTTCCAGATACGCAGTATTTT	CASSLRPVPDTQYF
-	TRBV5-1	TRBJ1-4	-	TGCGCCAGCAGCCTGAGGGGGGTCACTAATGAAAAACTGTTTTTT	CASSLRGVTNEKLFF
-	TRBV20-1	TRBJ2-7	TRBD2	TGCAGTGCCACCCTCACGGGGGGCTCCTACGAGCAGTACTTC	CSATLTGGSYEQYF
-	TRBV12-3/TRBV12-4	TRBJ2-1	TRBD2	TGTGCCAGCAGTGCCCCTAGCGGGGGGCTCCACAATGAGCAGTTCTTC	CASSAPSGGLHNEQFF
few	TRBV7-2	TRBJ2-2	TRBD1	TGTGCCAGCAGTCTAGGGGGACAGGCCACCGGGGAGCTGTTTTTT	CASSLGGQATGELFF
-	TRBV2	TRBJ2-7	-	TGTGCCAGCAGCCCCAATGCAGGAAACTACGAGCAGTACTTC	CASSPNAGNYEQYF
-	TRBV3-1	TRBJ1-6	-	TGTGCCAGCAGCCGGACAGACGGGAATTCACCCCTCCACTTT	CASSRTDGNSPLHF
-	TRBV6-4	TRBJ1-5	-	TGTGCCAGCAGTGGCGGCAGTAATAGCAATCAGCCCCAGCATTTT	CASSGGSNSNQPQHF
many	TRBV5-1	TRBJ2-1	-	TGCGCCAGCAGCAGCGGATACAATGAGCAGTTCTTC	CASSSGYNEQFF
few	TRBV3-1	TRBJ2-3	-	TGTGCCAGCTCCATGGGGCTCACAGATACGCAGTATTTT	CASSMGLTDTQYF
few	TRBV5-1	TRBJ1-6	TRBD1	TGCGCCAGCAGTTTTGGACAGGGAGAATCACCCCTCCACTTT	CASSFGQGESPLHF
few	TRBV7-9	TRBJ1-1	-	TGTGCCAGCAGCCCAGCGGTCAGCTTGAACACTGAAGCTTTCTTT	CASSPAVSLNTEAFF
few	TRBV2	TRBJ1-5	-	TGTGCCAGCAGTGTAGAACAAGGGATGGACCAGCCCCAGCATTTT	CASSVEQGMDQPQHF
many	TRBV15	TRBJ2-4	TRBD2	TGTGCCACCAGCAGAGATTCGCGGGGGGGCTCTAACATTCAGTACTTC	CATSRDSRGGSNIQYF
-	TRBV7-3	TRBJ2-5	TRBD2	TGTGCCAGCAGCCCGGGACTAGCGGACCAAGAGACCCAGTACTTC	CASSPGLADQETQYF
-	TRBV28	TRBJ2-5	TRBD2	TGTGCCAGCAGAAGCGGGGGGGCCCAAGAGACCCAGTACTTC	CASRSGGAQETQYF
-	TRBV6-1	TRBJ1-4	TRBD1	TGTGCCAGCAGTGAGGGGGACAGCCAGTTTAGCGATGAAAAACTGTTTTTT	CASSEGDSQFSDEKLFF
many	TRBV7-9	TRBJ1-1	-	TGTGCCAGCAGCTCTAGGGGGTCCCTAGTCACTGAAGCTTTCTTT	CASSSRGSLVTEAFF
-	TRBV4-2	TRBJ2-3	-	TGTGCCAGCAGCCGCCGGCCCGAGCGACTAGGGGGGACGCAGTATTTT	CASSRRPERLGGTQYF
many	TRBV12-3/TRBV12-4	TRBJ2-5	-	TGTGCCAGCAGTTTACTTTTGGGGGGGACCCAGTACTTC	CASSLLLGGTQYF
many	TRBV24-1	TRBJ1-5	-	TGTGCCACCAGTGGTAGCGGGGAACAGCCCCAGCATTTT	CATSGSGEQPQHF
few	TRBV6-2/TRBV6-3	TRBJ2-5	-	TGTGCCAGCAGTCCTGGACAGTACGTTACCGAGACCCAGTACTTC	CASSPGQYVTETQYF
few	TRBV11-2	TRBJ1-2	-	TGTGCCAGCACTACTAACTGGGGCATGGCTAAACCATACACCTTC	CASTTNWGMAKPYTF
few	TRBV2	TRBJ1-3	-	TGTGCCAGCATCCCGACTGTCAGCTCTGGAAACACCATATATTTT	CASIPTVSSGNTIYF
few	TRBV28	TRBJ1-2	-	TGTGCCAGCCGTAGGGACCCTAACTATGGCTACACCTTC	CASRRDPNYGYTF
-	TRBV2	TRBJ1-1	-	TGTGCCGGGGACACTCCATTGAACACTGAAGCTTTCTTT	CAGDTPLNTEAFF
-	TRBV4-1	TRBJ1-2	-	TGCGCCAGCAGCCAGAGACAGGTATCCCCGACGGGTTCCTATGGCTACACCTTC	CASSQRQVSPTGSYGYTF
few	TRBV6-1	TRBJ1-5	-	TGTGCCAGCAGTGAATCCCATGGCGGTTTGGCGCCCCAGCATTTT	CASSESHGGLAPQHF
-	TRBV6-1	TRBJ2-5	-	TGTGCCAGCAGTCTAGACCCAGGGGAGGCATGGGAGACCCAGTACTTC	CASSLDPGEAWETQYF
few	TRBV27	TRBJ2-7	-	TGTGCCAGCAGCTCCACCGGTGGGCGGGGATCCTACGAGCAGTACTTC	CASSSTGGRGSYEQYF
many	TRBV7-9	TRBJ2-4	TRBD1	TGTGCCAGCAGCACGGACAGGAGGAACATTCAGTACTTC	CASSTDRRNIQYF
few	TRBV6-6	TRBJ2-1	TRBD2	TGTGCCAGCAGTCAAGCGGGGGCCTACAATGAGCAGTTCTTC	CASSQAGAYNEQFF
few	TRBV6-4	TRBJ1-4	TRBD1	TGTGCGGGAAGAGGGGGCGATGAAAAACTGTTTTTT	CAGRGGDEKLFF
-	TRBV9	TRBJ2-5	TRBD2	TGTGCCAGCAGCGTTGGGACTAGCGGGGGGCCAGAGACCCAGTACTTC	CASSVGTSGGPETQYF
-	TRBV12-3/TRBV12-4	TRBJ1-5	-	TGTGCCAGCAGTTTAGGGAGGGGGGGGCAGCCCCAGCATTTT	CASSLGRGGQPQHF
few	TRBV7-9	TRBJ2-4	-	TGTGCCAGCAGCTTAGCGGGGAACAAAAACATTCAGTACTTC	CASSLAGNKNIQYF
many	TRBV18	TRBJ2-1	-	TGTGCCAGCTCACCAGGCGCGGGTAATGAGCAGTTCTTC	CASSPGAGNEQFF
-	TRBV6-2/TRBV6-3	TRBJ2-3	-	TGTGCCAGCAGTTATCTTTCCCCACTAGGTCTCACAGATACGCAGTATTTT	CASSYLSPLGLTDTQYF
few	TRBV7-3	TRBJ2-3	-	TGTGCCAGCAGCTCGTATACAGGTGCTAGCACAGATACGCAGTATTTT	CASSSYTGASTDTQYF
many	TRBV27	TRBJ2-5	TRBD1	TGTGCCAGCAGAGGATGGGACAGGACCCAAGAGACCCAGTACTTC	CASRGWDRTQETQYF
few	TRBV20-1	TRBJ1-4	-	TGCAGTGCTAGGCGACAGGCCGCACGGGAAAAACTGTTTTTT	CSARRQAAREKLFF
-	TRBV5-4	TRBJ2-3	TRBD2	TGTGCCAGCAGCTTGGCCCCGGGGGGAGATACGCAGTATTTT	CASSLAPGGDTQYF
-	TRBV12-3/TRBV12-4	TRBJ1-1	-	TGTGCCAGCAGTTTATATTCCACTGAAGCTTTCTTT	CASSLYSTEAFF
many	TRBV5-1	TRBJ2-5	TRBD2	TGTGCCAGCAGCCTCGGACTAGCGGGGGCAGAGACCCAGTACTTC	CASSLGLAGAETQYF